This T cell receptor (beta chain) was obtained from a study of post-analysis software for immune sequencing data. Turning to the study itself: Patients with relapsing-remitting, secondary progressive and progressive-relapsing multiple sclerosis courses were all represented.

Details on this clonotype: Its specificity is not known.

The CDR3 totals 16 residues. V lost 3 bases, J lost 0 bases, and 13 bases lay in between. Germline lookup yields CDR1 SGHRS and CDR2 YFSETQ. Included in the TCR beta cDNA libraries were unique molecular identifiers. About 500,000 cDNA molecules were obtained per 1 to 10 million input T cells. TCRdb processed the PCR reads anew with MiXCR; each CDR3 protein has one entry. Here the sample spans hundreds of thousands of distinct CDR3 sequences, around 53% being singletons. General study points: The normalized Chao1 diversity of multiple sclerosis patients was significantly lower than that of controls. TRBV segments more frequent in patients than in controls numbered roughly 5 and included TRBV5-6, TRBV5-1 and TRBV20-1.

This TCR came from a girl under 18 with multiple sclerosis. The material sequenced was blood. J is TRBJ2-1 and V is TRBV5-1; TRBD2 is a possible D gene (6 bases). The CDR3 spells CASSSMGGSSYNEQFF. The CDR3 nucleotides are TGCGCCAGCAGCTCGATGGGGGGTAGCTCCTACAATGAGCAGTTCTTC.